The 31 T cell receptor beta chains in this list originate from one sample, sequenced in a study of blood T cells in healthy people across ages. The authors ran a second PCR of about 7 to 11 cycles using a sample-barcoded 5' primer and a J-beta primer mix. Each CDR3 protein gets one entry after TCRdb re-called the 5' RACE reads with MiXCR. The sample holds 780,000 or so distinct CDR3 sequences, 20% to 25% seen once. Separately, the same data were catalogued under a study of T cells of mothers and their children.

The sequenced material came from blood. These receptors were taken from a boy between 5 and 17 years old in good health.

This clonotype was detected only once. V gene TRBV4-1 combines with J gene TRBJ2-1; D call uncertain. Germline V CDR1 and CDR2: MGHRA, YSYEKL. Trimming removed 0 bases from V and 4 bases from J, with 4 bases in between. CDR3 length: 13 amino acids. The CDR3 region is CASSQEEYNEQFF. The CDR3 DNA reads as TGCGCCAGCAGCCAAGAAGAGTACAATGAGCAGTTCTTC.

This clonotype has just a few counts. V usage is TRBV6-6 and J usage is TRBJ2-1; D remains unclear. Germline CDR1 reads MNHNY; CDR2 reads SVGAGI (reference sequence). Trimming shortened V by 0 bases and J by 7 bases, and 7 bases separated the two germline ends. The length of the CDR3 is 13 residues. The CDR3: CASSYSVGNEQFF. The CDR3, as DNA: TGTGCCAGCAGTTACTCGGTAGGGAATGAGCAGTTCTTC.

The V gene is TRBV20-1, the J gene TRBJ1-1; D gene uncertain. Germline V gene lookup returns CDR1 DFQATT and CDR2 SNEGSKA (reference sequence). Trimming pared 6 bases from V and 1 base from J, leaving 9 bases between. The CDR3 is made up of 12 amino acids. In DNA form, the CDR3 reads TGCAGTGCCCCCGACACGAACACTGAAGCTTTCTTT. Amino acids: CSAPDTNTEAFF.

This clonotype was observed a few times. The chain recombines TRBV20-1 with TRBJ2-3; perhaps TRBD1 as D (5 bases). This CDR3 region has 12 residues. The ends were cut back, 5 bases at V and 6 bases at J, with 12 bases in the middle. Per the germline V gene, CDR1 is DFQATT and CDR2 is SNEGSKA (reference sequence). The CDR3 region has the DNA TGCAGTGCTCAGGGATGGCAGGATACGCAGTATTTT. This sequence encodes CSAQGWQDTQYF.

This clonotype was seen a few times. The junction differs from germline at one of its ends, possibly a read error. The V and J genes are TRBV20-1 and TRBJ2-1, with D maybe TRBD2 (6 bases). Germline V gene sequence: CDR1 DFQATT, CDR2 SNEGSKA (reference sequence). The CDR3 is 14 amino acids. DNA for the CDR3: TGCAGTGTTAGAGGGGTAGCGGCTTACAATGAGCAGTTCTTC. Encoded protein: CSVRGVAAYNEQFF.

The CDR3 here is CASSQLRTGVSYEQYF. The CDR3 nucleotides are TGTGCCAGCAGCCAATTAAGGACAGGTGTCTCCTACGAGCAGTACTTC. This chain uses TRBV16 with TRBJ2-7, with 7 bases matching TRBD1. Germline loops: CDR1 KGHSY, CDR2 FQNENV. J lost 0 bases, V lost 1 base, and 6 bases had no gene match. CDR3 length: 16 amino acids.

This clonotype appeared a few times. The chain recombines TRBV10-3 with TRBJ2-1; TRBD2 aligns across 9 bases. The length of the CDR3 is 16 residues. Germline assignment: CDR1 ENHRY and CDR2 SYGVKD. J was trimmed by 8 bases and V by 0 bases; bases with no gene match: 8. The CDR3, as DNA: TGTGCCATCAGTGAGTCGATTAGCGGGAGCAGCGATGAGCAGTTCTTC. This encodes CAISESISGSSDEQFF.

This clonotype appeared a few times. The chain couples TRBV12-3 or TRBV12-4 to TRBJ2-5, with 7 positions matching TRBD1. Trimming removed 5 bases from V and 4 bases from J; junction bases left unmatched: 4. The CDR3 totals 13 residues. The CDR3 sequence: CASSRDSRETQYF. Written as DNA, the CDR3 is TGTGCCAGCAGTCGGGACAGCCGAGAGACCCAGTACTTC.

The CDR3 sequence: CASSSYSLANEQFF. The CDR3 bases are TGTGCCAGCAGTTCCTACAGTCTGGCCAATGAGCAGTTCTTC. The rearrangement joins TRBV6-2 or TRBV6-3 to TRBJ2-7; D is ambiguous. The J call may be incorrect, as the DNA end agrees better with TRBJ2-1. This CDR3 region has 14 residues. Per the germline V gene, CDR1 is MNHEY and CDR2 is SVGEGT.

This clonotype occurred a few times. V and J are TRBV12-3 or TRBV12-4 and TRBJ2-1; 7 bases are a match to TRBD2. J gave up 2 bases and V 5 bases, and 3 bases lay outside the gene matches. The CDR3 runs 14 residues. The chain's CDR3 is CASSRAGPYNEQFF. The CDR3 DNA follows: TGTGCCAGCAGTCGAGCGGGACCCTACAATGAGCAGTTCTTC.

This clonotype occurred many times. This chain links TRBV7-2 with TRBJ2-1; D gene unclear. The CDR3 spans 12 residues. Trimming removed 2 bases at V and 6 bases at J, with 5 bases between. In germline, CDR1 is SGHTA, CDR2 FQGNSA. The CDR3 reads CASSLTSNEQFF. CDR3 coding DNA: TGTGCCAGCAGCTTAACCTCCAATGAGCAGTTCTTC.

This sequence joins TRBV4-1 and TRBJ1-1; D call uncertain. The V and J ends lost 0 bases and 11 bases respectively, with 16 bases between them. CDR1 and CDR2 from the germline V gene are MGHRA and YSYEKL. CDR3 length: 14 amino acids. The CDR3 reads CASSQDPGIRYAFF. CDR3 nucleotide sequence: TGCGCCAGCAGCCAAGACCCCGGGATTCGGTATGCTTTCTTT.

Here the CDR3 DNA reads TGTGCCAGCAGCACCTCGTTGGGGGCAATGAACACTGAAGCTTTCTTT. This gives the protein CASSTSLGAMNTEAFF. The V call is TRBV12-3 or TRBV12-4, the J call TRBJ1-1, with D possibly matching TRBD1 (6 bases). V was clipped by 6 bases and J by 0 bases, with 17 bases between them. The CDR3 length is 16 residues.

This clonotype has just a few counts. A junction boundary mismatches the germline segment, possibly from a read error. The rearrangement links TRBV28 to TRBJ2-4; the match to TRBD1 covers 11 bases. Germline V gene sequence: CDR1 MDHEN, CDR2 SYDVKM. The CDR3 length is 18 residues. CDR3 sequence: CASRARTGGILGKNIQYF. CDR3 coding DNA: TGTGCCAGCAGGGCCCGGACAGGGGGCATCCTCGGCAAAAATATTCAGTACTTC.

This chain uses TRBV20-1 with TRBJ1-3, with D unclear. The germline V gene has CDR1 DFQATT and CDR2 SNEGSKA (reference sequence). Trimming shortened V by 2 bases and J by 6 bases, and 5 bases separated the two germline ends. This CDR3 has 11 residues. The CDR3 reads CSARSENTIYF. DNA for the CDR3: TGCAGTGCTAGATCGGAAAACACCATATATTTT.

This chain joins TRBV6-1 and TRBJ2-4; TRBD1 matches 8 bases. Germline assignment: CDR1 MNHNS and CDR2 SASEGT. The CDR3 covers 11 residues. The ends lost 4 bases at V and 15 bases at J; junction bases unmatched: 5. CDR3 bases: TGTGCCAGCAGTGTGGTCGGACAGGGGTACTTC. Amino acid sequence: CASSVVGQGYF.

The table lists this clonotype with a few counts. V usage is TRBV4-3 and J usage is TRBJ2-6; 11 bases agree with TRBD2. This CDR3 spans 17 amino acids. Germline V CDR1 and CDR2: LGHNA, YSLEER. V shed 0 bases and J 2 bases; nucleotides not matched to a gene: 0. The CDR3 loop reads CASSQELAGAGANVLTF. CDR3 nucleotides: TGCGCCAGCAGCCAAGAACTAGCGGGAGCTGGGGCCAACGTCCTGACTTTC.

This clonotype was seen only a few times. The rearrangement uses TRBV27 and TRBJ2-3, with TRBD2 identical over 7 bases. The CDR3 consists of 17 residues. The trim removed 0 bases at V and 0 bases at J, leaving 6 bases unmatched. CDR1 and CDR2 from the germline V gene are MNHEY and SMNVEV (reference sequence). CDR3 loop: CASSLSAGPISTDTQYF. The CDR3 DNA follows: TGTGCCAGCAGTTTATCAGCGGGACCCATAAGCACAGATACGCAGTATTTT.

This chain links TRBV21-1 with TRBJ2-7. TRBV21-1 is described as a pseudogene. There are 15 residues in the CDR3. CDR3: CASSKALSDHGEQYF. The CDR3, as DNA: TGTGCCAGTAGCAAAGCGCTTTCTGACCACGGCGAGCAGTACTTC.

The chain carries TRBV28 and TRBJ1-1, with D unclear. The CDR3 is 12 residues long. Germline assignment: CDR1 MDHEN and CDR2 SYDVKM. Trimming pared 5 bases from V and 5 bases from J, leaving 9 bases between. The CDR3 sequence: CASSNTHTEAFF. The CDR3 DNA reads TGTGCCAGCAGTAACACTCATACTGAAGCTTTCTTT.

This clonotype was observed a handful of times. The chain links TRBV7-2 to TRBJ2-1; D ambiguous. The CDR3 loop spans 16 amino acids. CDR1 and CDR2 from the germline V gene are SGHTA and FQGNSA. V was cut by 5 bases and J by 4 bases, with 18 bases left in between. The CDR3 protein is CASSPYPFGTYNEQFF. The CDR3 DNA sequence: TGTGCCAGCAGCCCCTACCCCTTCGGAACATACAATGAGCAGTTCTTC.

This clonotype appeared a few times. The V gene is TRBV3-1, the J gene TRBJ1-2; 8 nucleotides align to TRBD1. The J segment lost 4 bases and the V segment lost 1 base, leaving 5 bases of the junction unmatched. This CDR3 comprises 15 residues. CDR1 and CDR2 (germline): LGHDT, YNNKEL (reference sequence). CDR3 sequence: CASSQVGTGPYGYTF. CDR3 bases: TGTGCCAGCAGCCAAGTTGGGACAGGACCCTATGGCTACACCTTC.

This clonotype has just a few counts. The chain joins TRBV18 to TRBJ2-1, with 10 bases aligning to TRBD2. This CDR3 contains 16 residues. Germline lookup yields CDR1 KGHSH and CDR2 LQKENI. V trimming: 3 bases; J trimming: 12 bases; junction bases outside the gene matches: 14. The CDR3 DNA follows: TGTGCCAGCTCACCGCAAACTAGCGGGGTCTTTTTAGGGCAGTTCTTC. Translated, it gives CASSPQTSGVFLGQFF.

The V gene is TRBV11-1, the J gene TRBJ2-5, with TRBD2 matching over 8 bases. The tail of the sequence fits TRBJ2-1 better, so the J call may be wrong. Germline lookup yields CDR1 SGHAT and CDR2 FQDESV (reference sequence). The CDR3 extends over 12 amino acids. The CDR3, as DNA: TGTGCCAGCGAGGGCGGGAGGAGTGAGCAGTTCTTC. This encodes CASEGGRSEQFF.

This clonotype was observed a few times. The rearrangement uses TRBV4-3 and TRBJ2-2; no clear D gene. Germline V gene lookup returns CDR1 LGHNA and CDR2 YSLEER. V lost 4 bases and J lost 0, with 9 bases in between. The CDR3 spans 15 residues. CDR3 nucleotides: TGCGCCAGCAGCCTACAAGGTTCGAACACCGGGGAGCTGTTTTTT. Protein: CASSLQGSNTGELFF.

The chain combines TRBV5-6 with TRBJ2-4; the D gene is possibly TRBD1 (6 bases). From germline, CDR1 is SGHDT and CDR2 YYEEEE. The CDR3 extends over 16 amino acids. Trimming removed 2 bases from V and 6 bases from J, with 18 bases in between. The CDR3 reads CASSLGFEQGRNIQYF. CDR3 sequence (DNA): TGTGCCAGCAGCTTAGGATTCGAACAGGGTAGAAACATTCAGTACTTC.

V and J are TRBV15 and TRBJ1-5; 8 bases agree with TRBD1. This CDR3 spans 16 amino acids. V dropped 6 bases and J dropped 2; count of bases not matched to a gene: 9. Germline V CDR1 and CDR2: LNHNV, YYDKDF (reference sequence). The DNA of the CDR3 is TGTGCCACCAGAGTGGGGGACAGGAGTGGCAATCAGCCCCAGCATTTT. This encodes CATRVGDRSGNQPQHF.

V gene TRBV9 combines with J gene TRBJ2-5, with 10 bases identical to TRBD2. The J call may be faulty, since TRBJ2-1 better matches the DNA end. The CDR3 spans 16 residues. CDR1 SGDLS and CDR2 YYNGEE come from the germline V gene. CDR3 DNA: TGTGCCAGCAGCGTAGGGATCCAGCGGGGGGGCGTTGAGCAGTTCTTC. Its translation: CASSVGIQRGGVEQFF.

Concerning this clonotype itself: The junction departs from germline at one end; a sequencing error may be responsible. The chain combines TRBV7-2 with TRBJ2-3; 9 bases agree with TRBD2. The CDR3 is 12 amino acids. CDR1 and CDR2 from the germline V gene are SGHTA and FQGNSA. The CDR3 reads CASSLWSSGVLF. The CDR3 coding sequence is TGTGCCAGCAGCTTATGGTCTAGCGGGGTTCTTTTT.

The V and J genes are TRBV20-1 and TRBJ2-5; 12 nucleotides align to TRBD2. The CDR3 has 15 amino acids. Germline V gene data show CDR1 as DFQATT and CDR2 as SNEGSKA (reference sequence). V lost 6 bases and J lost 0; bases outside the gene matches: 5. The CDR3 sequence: CSAITSGRYQETQYF. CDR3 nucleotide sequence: TGCAGTGCGATCACTAGCGGGAGGTACCAAGAGACCCAGTACTTC.

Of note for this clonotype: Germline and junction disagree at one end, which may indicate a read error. CDR3: CASSSRGEEAQYF. The CDR3, as DNA: TGCGCCAGCAGCTCCCGGGGGGAAGAGGCCCAGTACTTC. The J gene is TRBJ2-5, the V gene TRBV5-1; TRBD2 agrees at 7 bases. The length of the CDR3 is 13 residues. Per germline, CDR1 SGHRS and CDR2 YFSETQ.